A single sample is the source of the 9 T cell receptor beta chains below, sequenced in a study of T cell changes during pregnancy in multiple sclerosis (dated 2019 in TCRdb). The method was the immunoSEQ multiplex PCR assay. TCRdb carries this immuneACCESS record with in-frame sequences only. Its versions omit some clonotypes, under half of them owing to an unresolved V gene in the studies checked, with the rest unexplained. The sample includes more than 10,000 clones, with around 88% observed a single time. The ten largest account for 7.7% of the sample. The sample was CD8+ T cells from peripheral blood mononuclear cells, taken in the second trimester of pregnancy. The receptors were sampled from a female donor in good health, enrolled as a control in a pregnancy study.

The chain links TRBV27 to TRBJ2-1, with D perhaps TRBD2 (5 bases). This CDR3 has 14 amino acids. Germline V CDR1 and CDR2: MNHEY, SMNVEV (reference sequence). Trimming shortened V by 2 bases and J by 0 bases, and 5 bases separated the two germline ends. The CDR3, as DNA: TGTGCCAGCAGTTTAGCGGGCTCCTACAATGAGCAGTTCTTC. Encoded protein: CASSLAGSYNEQFF.

This chain joins TRBV5-6 and TRBJ2-7, with D possibly TRBD1 on 6 matching bases. V was shortened by 3 bases and J by 2 bases, with 9 bases between the two germline ends. This CDR3 spans 13 amino acids. Germline lookup yields CDR1 SGHDT and CDR2 YYEEEE. The CDR3 region has the DNA TGTGCCAGCAGCTCACAGGGCCCCTACGAGCAGTACTTC. Its protein product is CASSSQGPYEQYF.

The chain couples TRBV6-5 to TRBJ1-2; D call uncertain. Trimming removed 6 bases at V and 8 bases at J, with 16 bases between. The CDR3 covers 13 residues. Germline V gives CDR1 MNHEY, CDR2 SVGAGI. This CDR3 reads CASSHRGPRGYTF. The CDR3 DNA sequence: TGTGCCAGCAGCCACCGGGGTCCGCGGGGCTACACCTTC.

The chain couples TRBV15 to TRBJ2-1, with 8 bases aligning to TRBD1. This CDR3 is built from 16 residues. V trimming: 0 bases; J trimming: 6 bases; junction bases outside the gene matches: 7. Germline CDR1 LNHNV, CDR2 YYDKDF (reference sequence). CDR3 coding DNA: TGTGCCACCAGCAGAGATGGACAGGGAATGTTCAATGAGCAGTTCTTC. It translates to CATSRDGQGMFNEQFF.

V and J are TRBV27 and TRBJ2-1; weak D call: TRBD2 (7 bases). CDR1 is MNHEY and CDR2 is SMNVEV in the germline V gene (reference sequence). The CDR3 contains 14 residues. The V end was cut by 3 bases, the J end by 12 bases, with 18 bases between. The chain's CDR3 is CASSLASGPRGQFF. DNA for the CDR3: TGTGCCAGCAGTTTGGCTAGCGGCCCCAGGGGGCAGTTCTTC.

This rearrangement joins TRBV27 to TRBJ2-7; D perhaps matches TRBD1 (6 bases). CDR1 and CDR2 (germline): MNHEY, SMNVEV (reference sequence). The CDR3 is 13 amino acids. Trimming shortened V by 6 bases and J by 6 bases, and 15 bases separated the two germline ends. CDR3 amino acids: CASRTYREREQYF. As DNA, the CDR3 is TGTGCCAGCAGGACCTACAGGGAGCGCGAGCAGTACTTC.

The gene calls are TRBV7-9 and TRBJ1-1; D unresolved. V was pared by 5 bases and J by 7 bases, with 17 bases between. This CDR3 comprises 14 residues. Germline CDR1 and CDR2: SEHNR and FQNEAQ (reference sequence). The CDR3 reads CASSPTYGTDEAFF. The DNA of the CDR3 is TGTGCCAGCAGCCCTACTTATGGTACAGATGAAGCTTTCTTT.

The chain combines TRBV21-1 with TRBJ1-1. TRBV21-1 is deemed a pseudogene. The CDR3 is made up of 14 amino acids. This CDR3 is CASSKTSVNTEAFF. The DNA for the CDR3 is TGTGCCAGCAGCAAAACTTCCGTGAACACTGAAGCTTTCTTT.

The chain has TRBV9 and TRBJ1-5; 9 positions agree with TRBD1. The trim removed 4 bases at V and 7 bases at J, leaving 3 bases unmatched. Looked up from germline, CDR1 is SGDLS and CDR2 is YYNGEE. The CDR3 contains 13 residues. CDR3 amino acids: CASSPTGGQPQHF. The DNA of the CDR3 is TGTGCCAGCAGCCCGACAGGGGGGCAGCCCCAGCATTTT.